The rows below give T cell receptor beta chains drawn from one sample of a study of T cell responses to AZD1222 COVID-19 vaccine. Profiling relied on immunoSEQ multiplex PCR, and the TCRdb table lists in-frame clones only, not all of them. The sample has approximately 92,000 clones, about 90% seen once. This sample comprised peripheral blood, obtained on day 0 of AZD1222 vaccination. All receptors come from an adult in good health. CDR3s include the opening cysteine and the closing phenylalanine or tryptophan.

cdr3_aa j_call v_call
CASSGQGGFSGANVLTF TRBJ2-6 TRBV9
CASSQRDSQPQHF TRBJ1-5 TRBV4-1
CASSYGPTEAFF TRBJ1-1 TRBV6-5
CAISESYSDGYGYTF TRBJ1-2 TRBV10-3
CASSPGVFEQFF TRBJ2-1 TRBV18
CSAKIRKTIYF TRBJ1-3 TRBV20-1
CASSFGSPVGTAGNTIYF TRBJ1-3 TRBV5-6
CASSTEGGRVFF TRBJ1-4 TRBV5-4
CASSYSRGSTDTQYF TRBJ2-3 TRBV6-5
CASSPRGGSSGGYEQFF TRBJ2-1 TRBV7-3
CASSVGSSYNEQFF TRBJ2-1 TRBV9
CASSLAGGDQPQHF TRBJ1-5 TRBV7-2
CASSDSGGISYNEQFF TRBJ2-1 TRBV6-4
CASRNVPGTPNEKLFF TRBJ1-4 TRBV3-1/TRBV3-2
CAWQQTGGHQPQHF TRBJ1-5 TRBV30
CASSLGQETQYF TRBJ2-5 TRBV5-5
CAAGSTNEKLFF TRBJ1-4 TRBV28
CASSPRDRSTYEQYF TRBJ2-7 TRBV11-2
CASSDDPLDSGNSPLHF TRBJ1-6 TRBV9
CASSPSPDRDTEAFF TRBJ1-1 TRBV18
CASSNTGGDLPYGYTF TRBJ1-2 TRBV6-2/TRBV6-3
CASSFGRGRSYEQYF TRBJ2-7 TRBV28
CASSDDARGNNSPLHF TRBJ1-6 TRBV2
CASMEEGTYNSNQPQHF TRBJ1-5 TRBV19
CASSVDRRGSTDTQYF TRBJ2-3 TRBV9
CASSKNRNTEAFF TRBJ1-1 TRBV19
CASSRDRIQETQYF TRBJ2-5 TRBV6-5
CASSESGIGDYGYTF TRBJ1-2 TRBV25-1